This record covers a single T cell receptor beta chain. Assay: immunoSEQ multiplex PCR; the TCRdb copy retains only in-frame clones and omits some. This sample has some 65,000 clones, with roughly 85% found just once. V lost 5 bases and J lost 2, with 13 bases in between. This CDR3 contains 15 residues. Per germline, CDR1 LNHDA and CDR2 SQIVND (reference sequence). The source of the sample is a study of blood T cell repertoires in COVID-19. Sequenced input: peripheral blood. The TCR comes from a man aged 80 or over with acute or convalescent COVID-19. J is TRBJ1-3 and V is TRBV19, with D possibly being TRBD1 (5 bases). This chain's CDR3 is CASSRVWGPGNTIYF. The CDR3 nucleotides read TGTGCCAGTAGTCGGGTCTGGGGCCCTGGAAACACCATATATTTT. The whole variable domain, filled in from reference TRBV19 and TRBJ1-3, reads DGGITQSPKYLFRKEGQNVTLSCEQNLNHDAMYWYRQDPGQGLRLIYYSQIVNDFQKGDIAEGYSVSREKKESFPLTVTSAQKNPTAFYLCASSRVWGPGNTIYFGEGSWLTVV.